These T cell receptor beta chains were read from a single sample in a study of blood T cells in healthy people across ages. TCRdb independently ran MiXCR on the 5' RACE reads; one entry per CDR3 protein. The sample lists about 1.6 million distinct CDR3 sequences; roughly 30% were seen once. Sequences were obtained from blood. The receptors were gathered from a woman aged 30 to 39 in good health. Each CDR3 is given with its conserved first and last residue. A D gene is named only where the DNA matches it firmly. Size tells how often a clone was seen (once, few, many) or the class of an expanded clone, and some rows leave it out.

v_gene	d_gene	abundance	j_gene	len	CDR3nt	CDR3aa
TRBV4-1	TRBD1	.	TRBJ1-1	15	TGCGCCAGCAGCCAGGGGGACAGGGTGAACACTGAAGCTTTCTTT	CASSQGDRVNTEAFF
TRBV20-1	TRBD1	few	TRBJ1-2	19	TGCAGTGCTAGAGATCGTCCCGACAGGGGGCCCCTAGTAGACTATGGCTACACCTTC	CSARDRPDRGPLVDYGYTF
TRBV15	TRBD1	.	TRBJ1-4	16	TGTGCCACCAGCACGGACAGGGGGCTGGCTAATGAAAAACGGTTTTTT	CATSTDRGLANEKRFF
TRBV29-1	.	few	TRBJ2-2	12	TGCAGCGTTGAAGTTGATTACGGGGAGCTGTTTTTT	CSVEVDYGELFF
TRBV20-1	TRBD1	.	TRBJ1-1	14	TGCAGTGCTAGGACAGGGGCGATGACCACTGAAGCTTTCTTT	CSARTGAMTTEAFF
TRBV24-1	TRBD2	.	TRBJ2-3	17	TGTGCCACCAGTGACCCTAGCGGGGGGGCGGGCACAGATACGCAGTATTTT	CATSDPSGGAGTDTQYF
TRBV7-3	TRBD2	.	TRBJ2-1	16	TGTGCCAGCAGCCCGACACTAGCGGGGGGGCTCAATGAGCAGTTCTTC	CASSPTLAGGLNEQFF
TRBV28	TRBD1	.	TRBJ2-7	15	TGTGCCAGCAGTTTAAAGGGGACAGTGGCCTACGAGCAGTACTTC	CASSLKGTVAYEQYF
TRBV10-3	.	many	TRBJ2-7	12	TGTGCCATCAGCGACAGTTCCTACGAGCAGTACTTC	CAISDSSYEQYF
TRBV20-1	TRBD1	many	TRBJ1-1	14	TGCAGTGCTAGACCACAGACAGGGTACACTGAAGCTTTCTTT	CSARPQTGYTEAFF
TRBV3-1	TRBD1	.	TRBJ2-5	11	TGTGCCAGCCAACGGTGGGACAGGGTGTACTTC	CASQRWDRVYF
TRBV4-2	.	.	TRBJ2-3	17	TGTGCCAGCAGCCAAGTGATCGGTGGGAGGGGGGCAGATACGCAGTATTTT	CASSQVIGGRGADTQYF
TRBV27	.	few	TRBJ1-2	13	TGTGCCAGCAGTTTTTCCTCCGTTGGAGGCTACACCTTC	CASSFSSVGGYTF
TRBV2	.	.	TRBJ2-1	17	TGTGCCAGCAGTATATTGACATCCGGGACATTTGGTAATGAGCAGTTCTTC	CASSILTSGTFGNEQFF
TRBV27	TRBD2	.	TRBJ2-7	14	TGTGCCAGCAGCGGACTAGCGGGAGAGGACGAGCAGTACTTC	CASSGLAGEDEQYF
TRBV27	TRBD1	.	TRBJ1-4	16	TGTGCCAGCAGTTTTGCTCCCGGGACAGCTAATGAAAAACTGTTTTTT	CASSFAPGTANEKLFF
TRBV7-9	.	.	TRBJ2-7	13	TGTGCCAGCACCCTTTGGGGAACAGACGAGCAGTACTTC	CASTLWGTDEQYF
TRBV4-2	.	few	TRBJ1-2	14	TGTGCCAGCAGCCAAGAGGGCCTTAGCTATGGCTACACCTTC	CASSQEGLSYGYTF
TRBV5-1	TRBD2	.	TRBJ2-3	15	TGCGCCAGCAGCCTTAAACTAGCGGGGGGAGATACGCAGTATTTT	CASSLKLAGGDTQYF
TRBV2	.	.	TRBJ2-1	12	TGTGCCACCAGACAGGACCAGGATGAGCAGTTCTTC	CATRQDQDEQFF
TRBV7-2	.	.	TRBJ1-4	12	TGTGCCAGCAGCCACCTCCCCGAAAAACTGTTTTTT	CASSHLPEKLFF
TRBV27	.	once	TRBJ1-1	13	TGTGCCAGCAGTCATTTTGGGGGGAGTGAAGCTTTCTTT	CASSHFGGSEAFF
TRBV7-9	.	few	TRBJ2-5	12	TGTGCCAGCAGCTCCCGTCTCGAGACCCAGTACTTC	CASSSRLETQYF
TRBV12-3/TRBV12-4	TRBD2	.	TRBJ2-7	13	TGTGCCAGCAGTTTGGCTAGCGGGGTCGAGCAGTACTTC	CASSLASGVEQYF
TRBV29-1	.	few	TRBJ2-1	13	TGCAGCGTTGCTCTAGCAGGGGCAAATGAGCAGTTCTTC	CSVALAGANEQFF
TRBV6-2/TRBV6-3	.	.	TRBJ2-1	13	TGTGCCAGCGTTAGGACAGACAACAATGAGCAGTTCTTC	CASVRTDNNEQFF
TRBV20-1	TRBD1	.	TRBJ1-1	12	TGCAGTGCTATTCAAGGACAGGTGGAAGCTTTCTTT	CSAIQGQVEAFF
TRBV27	.	.	TRBJ2-5	13	TGTACCAGCAGTTTTGGGCCAGTAGAGACCCAGTACTTC	CTSSFGPVETQYF
TRBV20-1	TRBD2	.	TRBJ2-7	17	TGCAGTGCTAGAGAGGCTAGCGGGGGGATCTCCCTCTACGAGCAGTACTTC	CSAREASGGISLYEQYF